These 8 T cell receptor beta chains were all obtained from the same sample, sequenced in a study of blood T cell repertoires in COVID-19. The repertoire was sequenced with immunoSEQ multiplex PCR; TCRdb's copy has only in-frame clones and lacks some. Among 200,000 to 250,000 clones listed, 86% were seen once. The sample consisted of peripheral blood. These receptors were collected from a man in his 60s with acute or convalescent COVID-19.

A single count supports this clone. The rearrangement links TRBV6-6 to TRBJ2-7; 7 positions agree with TRBD1. The CDR3 is 15 amino acids. Germline V gene data show CDR1 as MNHNY and CDR2 as SVGAGI (reference sequence). The V gene end was trimmed by 3 bases and the J gene end by 1 base; junction bases not matched to a gene: 6. The chain's CDR3 is CASSYNRGLSYEQYF. The CDR3 bases are TGTGCCAGCAGTTATAACAGGGGTTTATCCTACGAGCAGTACTTC.

V and J are TRBV28 and TRBJ2-7; no clear D gene. V lost 2 bases, J lost 5 bases, and 16 bases lay in between. Germline CDR1 is MDHEN and CDR2 is SYDVKM. The length of the CDR3 is 15 residues. Written as DNA, the CDR3 is TGTGCCAGCAGTTTAGGCCGGGTCCGGTGGGACGAGCAGTACTTC. Translating gives CASSLGRVRWDEQYF.

The rearrangement joins TRBV5-4 to TRBJ2-7; 12 bases align to TRBD1. The CDR3 extends over 16 amino acids. Germline-derived CDR1 and CDR2 are SGHNT and YYREEE (reference sequence). After removal of 4 bases from V and 6 bases from J, the junction contained 11 bases not matched to a gene. The CDR3 is CASSPPGTGGLGEQYF. In DNA form, the CDR3 reads TGTGCCAGCAGCCCCCCCGGGACAGGGGGCTTGGGCGAGCAGTACTTC.

The genes are TRBV27 and TRBJ2-1; possible D gene TRBD1, 5 bases. Germline V gives CDR1 MNHEY, CDR2 SMNVEV (reference sequence). The CDR3 sequence is 18 residues long. Trimming took 3 bases from V and 0 from J, leaving 18 bases between them. The CDR3 bases are TGTGCCAGCAGTTTTTACTCCTCGGACACCCGCTCCTACAATGAGCAGTTCTTC. Translated, it gives CASSFYSSDTRSYNEQFF.

The chain has TRBV5-6 and TRBJ2-6; D is unclear. Germline CDR1 SGHDT, CDR2 YYEEEE. The CDR3 extends over 13 amino acids. Trimming cost V 1 base and J 4 bases, with 3 bases left between them. This CDR3 is CASSLSGANVLTF. CDR3 nucleotide sequence: TGTGCCAGCAGCTTGTCGGGGGCCAACGTCCTGACTTTC.

The rearrangement uses TRBV18 and TRBJ2-1; D unresolved. V was shortened by 4 bases and J by 5 bases, with 6 bases between the two germline ends. The germline CDR1 and CDR2 sequences are KGHSH and LQKENI. This CDR3 spans 12 amino acids. CDR3 loop: CASSLQDNEQFF. In nucleotides, the CDR3 is TGTGCCAGCTCACTCCAGGACAATGAGCAGTTCTTC.

This chain links TRBV9 with TRBJ2-5; D perhaps matches TRBD2 (5 bases). V gave up 0 bases and J gave up 7 bases, with 13 bases separating them. CDR3 length equals 14 residues. Germline CDR1 SGDLS, CDR2 YYNGEE. CDR3 in DNA: TGTGCCAGCAGCGTAGAGCTCGGCCGGGGGACCCAGTACTTC. Its translation is CASSVELGRGTQYF.

The rearrangement uses TRBV12-3 or TRBV12-4 and TRBJ1-5; D ambiguous. There are 12 residues in the CDR3. The V gene lost 3 bases and the J gene lost 7 bases, with 7 bases spanning the gap. DNA of the CDR3: TGTGCCAGCAGTTTTCTAGGCCAGCCCCAGCATTTT. It codes for CASSFLGQPQHF.